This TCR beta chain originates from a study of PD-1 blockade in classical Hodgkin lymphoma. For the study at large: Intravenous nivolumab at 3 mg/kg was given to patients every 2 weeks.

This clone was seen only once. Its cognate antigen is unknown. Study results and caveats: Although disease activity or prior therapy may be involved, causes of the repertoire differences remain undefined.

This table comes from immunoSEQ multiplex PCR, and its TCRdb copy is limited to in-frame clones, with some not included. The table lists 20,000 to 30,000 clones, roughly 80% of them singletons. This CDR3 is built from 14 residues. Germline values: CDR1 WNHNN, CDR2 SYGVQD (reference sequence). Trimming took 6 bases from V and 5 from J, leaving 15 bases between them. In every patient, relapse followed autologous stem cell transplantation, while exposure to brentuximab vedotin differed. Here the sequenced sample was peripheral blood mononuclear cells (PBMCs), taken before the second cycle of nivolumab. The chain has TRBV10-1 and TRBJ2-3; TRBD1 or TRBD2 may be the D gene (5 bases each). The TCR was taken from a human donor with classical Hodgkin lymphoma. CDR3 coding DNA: TGCGCCAGCAGGGTGTCGGGGCGCCGAGATACGCAGTATTTT. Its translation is CASRVSGRRDTQYF.